This T cell receptor beta chain was sequenced for a study of cytomegalovirus exposure and HLA in healthy donors (dated by TCRdb to the late 2010s). In the study overall: An earlier analysis of 587 of the donors reported over 250 Gb of sequence data and about 120 million unique TCR beta sequences obtained from about 170 million T cells. To predict cytomegalovirus infection status, the study brought together high-throughput TCR immunosequencing, statistical association of individual TCRs with disease status, and machine learning. Among 350 to 400 genotyped donors of the cohort, an average of around 240,000 unique TCR beta nucleotide sequences were sequenced per donor, around 18% of them non-productive. A later genetic analysis took genome-wide SNP genotypes for about 55% of the roughly 700 donors and used that subset as a discovery cohort. All discovery cohort repertoires had been generated on a single sequencing platform. In addition to the first cohort of 666 subjects, a separate validation cohort of 120 different subjects was used. Of the roughly 410 genotyped donors, 65% to 90% were placed in the genetic ancestry cluster associated with self-reported Caucasian donors. Donor age, sex, ethnicity and CMV serostatus were compiled together with the repertoire data. The study aimed to test whether signatures of past pathogen exposure could be identified by cataloging public T cell receptors. A few DR-DQ haplotypes were handled as single units for association and clustering because linkage in the cohort was strong. Rather than using new phenotypic data, the later analysis identified candidate immune exposures from TCR beta sequences and from how often those sequences occurred across donors. A later analysis re-examined previously published TCR beta repertoires from just over 650 donors and added high-resolution HLA genotyping to investigate patterns of TCR occurrence. The number of donors typed differed by locus, with roughly 620-630 for A, B, C, DRB1 and DQB1, roughly 550 for DQA1, approximately 570 for DPA1, and approximately 470 for DPB1. An early release that covered 500 to 800 HLA-typed donors contained approximately 300 gigabases of sequencing data and around 85 million unique TCR sequences. An earlier analysis of fewer than 700 of the donors applied high-throughput TCR beta sequencing to assess whether each TCR beta V gene segment acted as functional or pseudogenic. HLA typing included class I and class II loci at four-digit resolution. The study used immunosequencing to profile the T cell repertoires of 670 or so subjects and linked those repertoires to cytomegalovirus serostatus. General conclusions and limits of the study: A few of the identified cytomegalovirus-associated TCR beta chains were confirmed in vitro to be specific for cytomegalovirus antigens. CMV serostatus was the only immune exposure information available for the cohort. A group of highly shared sequence variants was considered likely to be a technical artifact of the sequencing pipeline. An association between a missense DCLRE1C variant and V-gene and J-gene trimming of TCR beta chains was found in a later genetic analysis and replicated in an independent cohort. Sequencing depth was assumed to be roughly uniform across donors in the presence/absence analyses, though that assumption may not hold. The classifier was reported to diagnose cytomegalovirus status with high specificity and sensitivity in both the original cohort and the validation cohort. In an earlier analysis of roughly 500 of the donors, most TCR beta V segments appeared in productive rearrangements about 87% or about 30% of the time, broadly matching IMGT annotations. In a later analysis, HLA-associated TCR beta chains were found to be more clonally expanded and to have lower generation probabilities than equally common non-associated chains. Across donors, most TCR sequences were observed very rarely, whereas some public TCRs were present in many individuals. A total of 150 to 200 TCR beta chains were listed by the study as associated with cytomegalovirus. According to the authors, the approach could potentially be generalized to other disease states and immunological phenotypes. Fewer than 20 rarely observed V segments, including chromosome 9 orphons, were excluded from the earlier analysis of about 500 of the donors because counts were too low. This cohort had only TCR beta chains sequenced, and the lack of alpha or paired-chain data limited which features could be detected. When HLA alleles, especially DR and DQ, strongly co-occurred, TCR associations were difficult to assign to individual alleles. Linkage disequilibrium might explain the correlated functional status among segregating V segments, but an unknown experimental factor could not be excluded. A later analysis found that most CMV-associated TCR beta chains appeared HLA-restricted, with HLA associations seemingly driven largely by CMV exposure. According to a later genetic analysis, donors in an Asian-associated ancestry cluster had fewer N-insertions in productive TCRs than the roughly 670-donor mean. A later analysis reported that several top co-occurrence clusters appeared linked to parvovirus B19, influenza, CMV and Epstein-Barr virus. Because some donors lacked HLA typing at each locus, the association tests relied only on the typed subset. A later analysis found that TCR association rates varied across HLA loci, with DRB1 alleles showing the most associated TCRs and HLA-C alleles the fewest. A further reported finding was that TCR beta sequences accurately predicted the HLA-A and HLA-B alleles for most subjects in the first cohort. The 87-base-pair reads could not distinguish some IMGT-functional V segments, including TRBV6-2 and TRBV6-3, so those segments were excluded. At a false discovery rate of 0.05, a later analysis linked about 16,000 TCR beta sequences to specific HLA alleles.

Receptor libraries were prepared by the immunoSEQ multiplex PCR assay. For the multiplex PCR, a mixture combining 60 forward primers for TCR Vbeta segments and 13 reverse primers for TCR Jbeta segments was used. The CDR3 region of rearranged TCR beta genes was amplified from genomic DNA by a multiplex PCR assay. The Illumina HiSeq System was used to sequence the amplified TCR beta libraries as 87-base-pair reads. Per the original workflow: Across the 600 to 700 repertoires, a later analysis counted 80 million or so unique TCR beta chains, 9.5 million to 13 million of which were shared by at least two donors. Raw reads were error-corrected and collapsed into unique sequences by a nearest-neighbor algorithm in which closely related sequences were merged to remove PCR and sequencing errors. Alignment of CDR3 sequences to IMGT reference sequences was used to assign V, D and J gene segments. For a sequence to be retained, at least a six-nucleotide match to both a V gene segment and a J gene segment was required. Rearrangements were called productive when the CDR3 lacked stop codons and stayed in frame with V and J; all others were non-productive. CDR3 was defined by IMGT convention, running from the second conserved V-encoded cysteine to the conserved J-encoded phenylalanine. The earlier analysis of about 560 of the donors excluded any sequence lacking an unambiguous match to a single V gene segment. In an earlier analysis of 587 of the donors, a V segment was called functional when productive rearrangements were above 56.7%, and segregating when the standard deviation between donors exceeded 5%. A statistical classification framework was built to diagnose cytomegalovirus status from the catalog of TCR beta chain sequences. A later analysis assigned V and J genes by comparing TCR nucleotide sequences with IMGT/GENE-DB human TR gene sequences. Using the TCRdist pipeline, a later analysis assigned CDR3 sequences along with most-parsimonious VDJ recombination scenarios. In a later analysis, each TCR beta chain was defined by its CDR3 amino acid sequence together with its V-gene family, and reads lacking a unique V-gene family were excluded. In a later analysis, 500 to 650 highly shared, low-generation-probability nucleotide sequences were removed to address suspected cross-contamination and a sequencing artifact. In a later analysis, a clonal expansion index was calculated for each public chain from normalized within-repertoire ranks of inferred template counts. Generation probabilities in a later analysis came from a VDJ recombination model fitted to out-of-frame rearrangements, and those results were checked against IGoR. Hypergeometric tests were used in a later analysis to score TCR-TCR, TCR-HLA and TCR-CMV co-occurrence, with a repertoire-size bias correction applied to the TCR pairs. A later analysis estimated false discovery rates by permuting HLA or CMV assignments 20 times. In a later analysis, co-occurring TCRs were grouped with DBSCAN, and TCRdist sequence similarity was added when clustering was performed within HLA-allele-positive subsets. Co-occurrence clustering excluded repertoires with fewer than 30,000 or more than 120,000 public chains, plus five with anomalous nucleotide sharing. Sourced from immuneACCESS, this table was stored by TCRdb with only in-frame sequences that have V and J called. A share of the clones is absent; for the studies checked, an unresolved V gene accounts for under half, and the remainder has no known explanation. The V and J calls and clone size are taken from that table; D and trimming were inferred from the DNA. For this sample there are about 170,000 clones; over 65% appear just once. Clones ranked in the top ten supply less than 0.9% of the sample.

CDR1 and CDR2 are drawn from the germline V gene (reference sequence): MNHEY, SMNVEV. Clipping removes 4 bases from V and 4 bases from J, with 4 as the unmatched junction base count. Spanning cysteine to phenylalanine, the CDR3 consists of 15 amino acids. Only the CDR3 DNA stays, 45 bases, in frame from base 1. Notes on this clone: What this receptor recognizes is not known. Base-call qualities are not available, and no considerably larger clone is one nucleotide away.

The cohort comprised some 700 healthy bone marrow donors. Cohort members were all nominally healthy when sampled, although unrecorded immune exposures were likely present. The donor was CMV seronegative and belonged to the group of roughly 330 seronegative cohort members. A peripheral blood sample was provided by each donor, and peripheral blood mononuclear cells were used for TCR beta sequencing. The Qiagen DNeasy Blood Extraction Kit was used to extract genomic DNA from the blood cell samples. This sequence was found in a female donor in good health and CMV-seronegative. This chain is built from TRBV27 and TRBJ2-3, with 11 bases aligning to TRBD2. Sequenced: PBMCs. The sequence in DNA is TGTGCCAGCAGTTCCCTGGGACTAGCGGCAGATACGCAGTATTTT. Its translation is CASSSLGLAADTQYF.